This TCR beta chain appears in the sequencing data of a study of identical twins. This clonotype was counted a few times. TCRdb passed the 5' RACE reads through MiXCR, listing each CDR3 protein once. Here the sample spans some 1,600,000 distinct CDR3 sequences, 32% being singletons. Germline V gene sequence: CDR1 SEHNR, CDR2 FQNEAQ (reference sequence). The CDR3 consists of 16 residues. The V and J ends lost 1 base and 7 bases, in that order; junction bases with no gene match: 8. The chain is built from TRBV7-9 and TRBJ1-4, with 8 nucleotides matching TRBD1. Sequencing input: cord blood. The sequence was obtained from a newborn girl in good health. DNA of the CDR3: TGTGCCAGCAGCTTAGGCCCCGGACAGGGAATTGAAAAACTGTTTTTT. The encoded protein is CASSLGPGQGIEKLFF.